Following are 28 T cell receptor beta chains from one sample sequenced in a study of PD-1 blockade in mismatch repair-deficient tumors. Libraries were prepared by immunoSEQ multiplex PCR; TCRdb keeps only in-frame clonotypes and omits some of them. The data contain approximately 50,000 clones, more than 75% of them seen just once; the ten biggest clones take up about 3.1%. The material was peripheral blood, obtained 4 weeks after starting pembrolizumab. These receptors were taken from an adult with mismatch repair-deficient cancer.

DNA for the CDR3: TGTGCCAGCTCACCAACCGGGACAGTCTACTCTGGGGCCAACGTCCTGACTTTC. It translates to CASSPTGTVYSGANVLTF. The chain recombines TRBV18 with TRBJ2-6, with 7 bases aligning to TRBD1. This CDR3 is 18 amino acids long. CDR1 and CDR2 from the germline V gene are KGHSH and LQKENI. V lost 2 bases, J lost 0 bases, and 7 bases stayed unmatched.

V usage is TRBV6-1 and J usage is TRBJ2-5, with TRBD1 identical over 10 bases. The V gene's germline CDR1 is MNHNS and CDR2 SASEGT. CDR3 length: 16 amino acids. The junction had 7 bases not matched to a gene; V was cut back by 3 bases and J by 3 bases. The CDR3 sequence: CASSDQGQGKKETQYF. DNA of the CDR3: TGTGCCAGCAGTGACCAGGGACAGGGGAAAAAAGAGACCCAGTACTTC.

The rearrangement uses TRBV10-3 and TRBJ2-5, with TRBD2 identical over 11 bases. Trimming cost V 4 bases and J 5 bases; bases outside gene matches: 6. CDR3 length: 15 amino acids. From germline, CDR1 is ENHRY and CDR2 SYGVKD. CDR3 amino acids: CAISGTSGSRETQYF. In DNA form, the CDR3 reads TGTGCCATCAGTGGAACTAGCGGGAGCAGGGAGACCCAGTACTTC.

This sequence joins TRBV27 and TRBJ2-6; 8 nucleotides agree with TRBD1. Germline V gives CDR1 MNHEY, CDR2 SMNVEV (reference sequence). J lost 0 bases, V lost 5 bases, and 6 bases had no gene match. The CDR3 runs to 17 residues. The CDR3 DNA reads as TGTGCCAGCAGTCCGGGGACAGGAGGCTCTGGGGCCAACGTCCTGACTTTC. It is translated as CASSPGTGGSGANVLTF.

The table lists this clone with a few counts. This sequence joins TRBV11-3 and TRBJ2-3, with D tentatively TRBD1 (5 bases). V shed 6 bases and J shed 2 bases, with 9 bases lying between them. CDR1 is SGHNT and CDR2 is YENEEA in the germline V gene. The CDR3 has 13 residues. The CDR3 coding sequence is TGTGCCAGCAGAGAGGACAACACAGATACGCAGTATTTT. Its translation is CASREDNTDTQYF. The whole variable domain, filled in from reference TRBV11-3 and TRBJ2-3, reads EAGVVQSPRYKIIEKKQPVAFWCNPISGHNTLYWYLQNLGQGPELLIRYENEEAVDDSQLPKDRFSAERLKGVDSTLKIQPAELGDSAVYLCASREDNTDTQYFGPGTRLTVL.

The table lists this clone with many counts. V is TRBV7-9 and J is TRBJ1-2; D gene ambiguous. V was clipped by 3 bases and J by 12 bases, with 8 bases between them. CDR3 length equals 10 residues. CDR1 and CDR2 from the germline V gene are SEHNR and FQNEAQ (reference sequence). CDR3 protein: CASSFSADTF. DNA for the CDR3: TGTGCCAGCAGCTTTTCTGCGGACACCTTC.

The chain couples TRBV25-1 to TRBJ2-6; D unclear. The CDR3 is 14 residues long. Trimming removed 2 bases from V and 4 bases from J, with 6 bases in between. Per germline, CDR1 MGHDK and CDR2 SYGVNS. The chain's CDR3 is CASSEGVGANVLTF. The CDR3 DNA reads as TGTGCCAGCAGTGAAGGTGTGGGGGCCAACGTCCTGACTTTC.

This sequence joins TRBV5-4 and TRBJ2-3; D is ambiguous. The V gene lost 4 bases and the J gene lost 1 base, with 10 bases spanning the gap. The CDR3 covers 14 residues. Germline CDR1 and CDR2: SGHNT and YYREEE (reference sequence). The CDR3 DNA sequence: TGTGCCAGCAGCCCCGTAGTCGGCACAGATACGCAGTATTTT. Its protein product is CASSPVVGTDTQYF.

The chain joins TRBV4-3 to TRBJ2-1, with D possibly TRBD2 on 6 matching bases. The CDR3 extends over 16 amino acids. Germline values: CDR1 LGHNA, CDR2 YSLEER. Trimming cost V 0 bases and J 8 bases, with 17 bases left between them. CDR3 loop: CASSQDGDSPLDEQFF. The CDR3 DNA is TGCGCCAGCAGCCAAGACGGGGACTCCCCTCTGGATGAGCAGTTCTTC.

The chain employs TRBV7-9 and TRBJ2-2; D could derive from TRBD1 or TRBD2 (5 bases each). Germline assignment: CDR1 SEHNR and CDR2 FQNEAQ (reference sequence). V was clipped by 1 base and J by 5 bases, with 11 bases between them. This CDR3 contains 15 residues. CDR3 bases: TGTGCCAGCAGCTTAGGGGGCGGCGGGACCGGGGAGCTGTTTTTT. This gives the protein CASSLGGGGTGELFF. Together with reference TRBV7-9 and TRBJ2-2, the CDR3 gives the full variable domain: DTGVSQNPRHKITKRGQNVTFRCDPISEHNRLYWYRQTLGQGPEFLTYFQNEAQLEKSRLLSDRFSAERPKGSFSTLEIQRTEQGDSAMYLCASSLGGGGTGELFFGEGSRLTVL.

The rearrangement links TRBV4-2 to TRBJ1-4; D is undetermined. The CDR3 length is 13 residues. Germline CDR1 and CDR2: LGHNA and YNFKEQ. V was trimmed by 0 bases and J by 6 bases, leaving 5 bases between them. Here the CDR3 reads CASSQDRYEKLFF. DNA of the CDR3: TGTGCCAGCAGCCAAGATAGGTATGAAAAACTGTTTTTT.

The CDR3 sequence: CASSPPGQNTEAFF. CDR3 bases: TGTGCCAGTAGCCCCCCGGGACAGAACACTGAAGCTTTCTTT. The V call is TRBV19, the J call TRBJ1-1; weak D call: TRBD1 (6 bases). This CDR3 has 14 amino acids. CDR1 is LNHDA, CDR2 SQIVND, per germline (reference sequence). V lost 6 bases and J lost 1, with 12 bases in between.

Only a few counts were recorded for this clone. The chain uses TRBV6-6 and TRBJ2-7; a weak D match, TRBD2 (6 bases). The CDR3 contains 13 residues. V lost 2 bases to trimming and J lost 3 bases, with 8 bases between them. Germline CDR1 MNHNY, CDR2 SVGAGI (reference sequence). CDR3 sequence (DNA): TGTGCCAGCAGTTACGGGCGGGACTACGAGCAGTACTTC. Translation gives CASSYGRDYEQYF.

This clone was counted a few times. The chain joins TRBV19 to TRBJ2-1; TRBD2 matches at 9 bases. Germline-derived CDR1 and CDR2 are LNHDA and SQIVND (reference sequence). The CDR3 sequence is 17 residues long. The V and J ends lost 1 base and 4 bases, in that order; junction bases with no gene match: 8. CDR3 amino acids: CASSIGPSSGGYNEQFF. The DNA of the CDR3 is TGTGCCAGTAGTATAGGCCCCTCCAGCGGGGGGTACAATGAGCAGTTCTTC.

The genes are TRBV6-4 and TRBJ1-5, with D possibly TRBD1 on 5 matching bases. Trimming pared 4 bases from V and 7 bases from J, leaving 11 bases between. This CDR3 spans 13 amino acids. CDR1 is MRHNA, CDR2 SNTAGT, per germline. CDR3 nucleotides: TGTGCCAGCAGTGCTCAGGGAGAACAGCCCCAGCATTTT. It yields the protein CASSAQGEQPQHF.

The chain recombines TRBV5-1 with TRBJ2-2; D is undetermined. Germline values: CDR1 SGHRS, CDR2 YFSETQ. V was pared by 0 bases and J by 4 bases, with 4 bases between. CDR3 length: 13 amino acids. CDR3 protein: CASSLGLTGELFF. The CDR3 nucleotides read TGCGCCAGCAGCTTGGGACTCACCGGGGAGCTGTTTTTT.

CDR3 in amino acids: CASSYAFASGNDEQYF. The DNA for the CDR3 is TGTGCCAGCAGTTACGCGTTTGCTAGCGGGAACGACGAGCAGTACTTC. This chain joins TRBV6-5 and TRBJ2-7; 9 positions agree with TRBD2. This CDR3 comprises 16 residues. Looked up from germline, CDR1 is MNHEY and CDR2 is SVGAGI. V shed 2 bases, J shed 5 bases, and the junction held 10 bases outside the gene matches.

The genes are TRBV4-1 and TRBJ1-5; a weak D match, TRBD1 (5 bases). Trimming removed 4 bases from V and 1 base from J, with 11 bases in between. The CDR3 has 15 amino acids. CDR1 is MGHRA and CDR2 is YSYEKL in the germline V gene. The CDR3 DNA reads TGCGCCAGCAGCCTGGATGGGGGGAGCAATCAGCCCCAGCATTTT. Amino acid sequence: CASSLDGGSNQPQHF.

The chain links TRBV19 to TRBJ1-5; maybe TRBD1 (6 bases). The germline V gene encodes CDR1 LNHDA and CDR2 SQIVND (reference sequence). The CDR3 sequence is 13 residues long. The V gene lost 8 bases and the J gene lost 4 bases, with 12 bases spanning the gap. The CDR3 nucleotides are TGTGCCAGTGTCGGGACACCTAATCAGCCCCAGCATTTT. Translating gives CASVGTPNQPQHF.

The chain uses TRBV5-6 and TRBJ1-1; a possible D gene is TRBD1 (5 bases). Deletions cut 0 bases from V and 1 base from J, with 10 bases between. CDR3 length: 15 amino acids. Per germline, CDR1 SGHDT and CDR2 YYEEEE. The CDR3 region has the DNA TGTGCCAGCAGCTTGGCCTCGGGGCCGAACACTGAAGCTTTCTTT. Translating gives CASSLASGPNTEAFF.

The chain joins TRBV28 to TRBJ1-1; 9 bases agree with TRBD1. Germline CDR1 reads MDHEN; CDR2 reads SYDVKM. V lost 6 bases and J lost 1; bases outside the gene matches: 6. CDR3 length: 15 residues. This CDR3 is CASRGTGNSNTEAFF. Written as DNA, the CDR3 is TGTGCCAGCAGGGGGACAGGGAACTCGAACACTGAAGCTTTCTTT.

V usage is TRBV7-6 and J usage is TRBJ2-3; D is unclear. Germline CDR1 is SGHVS and CDR2 is FNYEAQ. Trimming left V 2 bases short and J 2 bases short, with 11 bases between. The CDR3 length is 15 residues. The CDR3 DNA reads TGTGCCAGCAGCTTATTTCAGAGGTTCACAGATACGCAGTATTTT. It codes for CASSLFQRFTDTQYF.

This clone turned up a few times. The CDR3 loop is CASSFGLAKNIQYF. The CDR3 nucleotides are TGTGCCAGTAGTTTTGGGCTAGCCAAAAACATTCAGTACTTC. The rearrangement links TRBV19 to TRBJ2-4; D unresolved. The CDR3 totals 14 residues. Germline V CDR1 and CDR2: LNHDA, SQIVND (reference sequence). V gave up 5 bases and J gave up 0 bases, with 8 bases separating them.

V gene TRBV2 combines with J gene TRBJ2-7; 12 bases fit TRBD2. Germline V gene data show CDR1 as SNHLY and CDR2 as FYNNEI. The CDR3 has 17 residues. The ends lost 8 bases at V and 0 bases at J; junction bases unmatched: 11. CDR3: CASLVLAGGWGSYEQYF. The CDR3 coding sequence is TGTGCCAGCTTAGTACTAGCGGGAGGTTGGGGCTCCTACGAGCAGTACTTC.

This sequence joins TRBV5-5 and TRBJ2-7; D may correspond to TRBD1 or TRBD2 (5 bases each). The germline CDR1 and CDR2 sequences are SGHKS and YYEKEE (reference sequence). V was trimmed by 4 bases and J by 0 bases, leaving 14 bases between them. This CDR3 has 15 residues. In DNA form, the CDR3 reads TGTGCCAGCAGCCGATGGGACGGGGCCTCCTACGAGCAGTACTTC. Its protein product is CASSRWDGASYEQYF.

The chain recombines TRBV7-2 with TRBJ1-1; D is possibly TRBD1 (6 bases). V dropped 1 base and J dropped 5 bases, with 11 bases sitting between them. Looked up from germline, CDR1 is SGHTA and CDR2 is FQGNSA. This CDR3 comprises 14 residues. This CDR3 is CASSLGSQGTEAFF. The CDR3 nucleotides are TGTGCCAGCAGCTTAGGATCGCAGGGGACTGAAGCTTTCTTT.

The chain uses TRBV18 and TRBJ1-5; D ambiguous. The V gene's germline CDR1 is KGHSH and CDR2 LQKENI. CDR3 size: 13 residues. V was shortened by 3 bases and J by 7 bases, with 10 bases between the two germline ends. DNA for the CDR3: TGTGCCAGCTCACCGTACCAAGGGCAGCCCCAGCATTTT. Translated, it gives CASSPYQGQPQHF.

The V and J genes are TRBV18 and TRBJ2-5; 7 bases match TRBD1. The germline CDR1 and CDR2 sequences are KGHSH and LQKENI. CDR3 size: 15 residues. Losses at the gene ends were 1 base for V and 5 bases for J; bases not matched to a gene: 7. CDR3 loop: CASSPQGGAVETQYF. The CDR3 nucleotides read TGTGCCAGCTCACCACAAGGGGGCGCGGTTGAGACCCAGTACTTC.